Reported below is one T cell receptor (beta chain). V lost 4 bases and J 15 bases, leaving 17 bases between the germline ends. This CDR3 region has 12 residues. Germline CDR1 and CDR2: SGHTA and FQGTGA. This sample stems from a study of blood T cell repertoires in COVID-19. Overall study: The samples span acute and convalescent COVID-19 from the United States, Italy and Spain. PBMCs, B-cell-depleted T cells, or T cells provided the cDNA or gDNA that made up the material.

Original handling: How many nucleated cells were present was estimated from reference gene primer amplification. Data came from immunoSEQ multiplex PCR; TCRdb stores just in-frame clones and leaves some out. That table supplies the V and J calls and clone size; D and trimming were determined from the DNA. The sample yields roughly 76,000 clones, 82% seen once. This TCR derives from a woman in her seventies with acute or convalescent COVID-19. The sample consisted of peripheral blood. This chain uses TRBV7-3 with TRBJ2-3; D is possibly TRBD1 (6 bases). CDR3 sequence (DNA): TGTGCCAGCAGCTCCGAGACAGGTCCGAAATATTTT. Translating it yields CASSSETGPKYF. Combining the CDR3 with reference TRBV7-3 and TRBJ2-3 gives the whole variable domain GAGVSQTPSNKVTEKGKYVELRCDPISGHTALYWYRQSLGQGPEFLIYFQGTGAADDSGLPNDRFFAVRPEGSVSTLKIQRTERGDSAVYLCASSSETGPKYFGPGTRLTVL.